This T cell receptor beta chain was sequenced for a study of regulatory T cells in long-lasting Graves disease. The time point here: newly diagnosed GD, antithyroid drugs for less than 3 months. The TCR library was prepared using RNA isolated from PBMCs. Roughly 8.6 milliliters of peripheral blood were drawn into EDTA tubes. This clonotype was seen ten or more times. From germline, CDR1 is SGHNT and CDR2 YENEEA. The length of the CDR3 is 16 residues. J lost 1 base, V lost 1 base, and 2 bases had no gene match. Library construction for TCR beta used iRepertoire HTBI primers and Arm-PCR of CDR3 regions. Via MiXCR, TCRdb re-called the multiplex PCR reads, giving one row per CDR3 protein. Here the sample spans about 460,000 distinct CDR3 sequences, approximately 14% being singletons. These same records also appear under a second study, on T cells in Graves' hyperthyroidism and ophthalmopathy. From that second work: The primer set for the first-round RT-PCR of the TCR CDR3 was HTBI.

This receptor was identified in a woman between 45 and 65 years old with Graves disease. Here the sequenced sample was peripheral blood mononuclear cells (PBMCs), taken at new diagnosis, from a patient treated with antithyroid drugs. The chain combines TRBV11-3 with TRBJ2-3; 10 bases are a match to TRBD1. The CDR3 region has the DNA TGTGCCAGCAGCTTAGGGGACAGGGGTCGCACAGATACGCAGTATTTT. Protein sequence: CASSLGDRGRTDTQYF.